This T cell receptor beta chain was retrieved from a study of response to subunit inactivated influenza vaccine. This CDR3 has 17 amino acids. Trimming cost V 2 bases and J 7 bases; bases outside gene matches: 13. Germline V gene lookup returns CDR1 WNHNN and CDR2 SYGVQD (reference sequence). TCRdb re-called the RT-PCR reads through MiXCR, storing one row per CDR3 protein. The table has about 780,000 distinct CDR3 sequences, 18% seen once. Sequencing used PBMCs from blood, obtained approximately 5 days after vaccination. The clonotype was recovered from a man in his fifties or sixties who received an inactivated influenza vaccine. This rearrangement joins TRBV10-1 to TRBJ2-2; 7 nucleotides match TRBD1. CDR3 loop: CASSEILAGGHGGELFF. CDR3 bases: TGCGCCAGCAGTGAGATTTTGGCAGGGGGTCATGGCGGGGAGCTGTTTTTT.